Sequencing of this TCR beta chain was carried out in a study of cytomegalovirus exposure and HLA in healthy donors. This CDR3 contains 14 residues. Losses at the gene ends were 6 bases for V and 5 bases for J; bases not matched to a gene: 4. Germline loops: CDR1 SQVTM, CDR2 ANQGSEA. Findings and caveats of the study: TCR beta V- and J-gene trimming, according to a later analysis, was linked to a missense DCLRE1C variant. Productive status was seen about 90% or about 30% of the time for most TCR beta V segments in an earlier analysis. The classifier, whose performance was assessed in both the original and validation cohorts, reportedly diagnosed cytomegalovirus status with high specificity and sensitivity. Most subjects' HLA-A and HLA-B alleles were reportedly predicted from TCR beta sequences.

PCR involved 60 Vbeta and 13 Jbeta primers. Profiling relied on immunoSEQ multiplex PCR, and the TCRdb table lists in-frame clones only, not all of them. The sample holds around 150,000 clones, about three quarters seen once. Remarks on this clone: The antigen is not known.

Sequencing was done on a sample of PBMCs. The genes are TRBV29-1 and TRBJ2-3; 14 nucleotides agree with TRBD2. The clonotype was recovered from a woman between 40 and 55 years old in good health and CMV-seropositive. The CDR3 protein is CSVGLAGAEDTQYF. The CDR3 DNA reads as TGCAGCGTGGGACTAGCGGGGGCAGAAGATACGCAGTATTTT.